One sample yielded the 3 T cell receptor beta chains listed below, sequenced in a study of blood T cell repertoires in COVID-19. Clones were sequenced by immunoSEQ multiplex PCR, and TCRdb holds only the in-frame ones, with some missing. Of 160,000 or so clones listed, 75% to 90% are singletons. Source material: peripheral blood. All receptors derive from a woman in her 40s with acute or convalescent COVID-19.

The chain recombines TRBV2 with TRBJ2-1; 8 bases are a match to TRBD2. CDR1 and CDR2 (germline): SNHLY, FYNNEI. The J segment lost 6 bases and the V segment lost 2 bases, leaving 6 bases of the junction unmatched. The CDR3 runs to 15 residues. Here the CDR3 reads CASSERGGLVNEQFF. CDR3 coding DNA: TGTGCCAGCAGTGAACGGGGGGGGCTCGTCAATGAGCAGTTCTTC.

This chain joins TRBV5-5 and TRBJ1-1; D gene unclear. The germline V and J ends were trimmed by 3 bases and 1 base, with 13 bases remaining between them. The CDR3 runs 15 residues. CDR1 SGHKS and CDR2 YYEKEE come from the germline V gene (reference sequence). CDR3 in DNA: TGTGCCAGCAGCTGGGAGCGGGGTGGGAACACTGAAGCTTTCTTT. As protein: CASSWERGGNTEAFF.

This clone was counted a single time. This chain joins TRBV11-1 and TRBJ1-2; D is uncertain. Trimming pared 0 bases from V and 6 bases from J, leaving 8 bases between. Looked up from germline, CDR1 is SGHAT and CDR2 is FQDESV (reference sequence). CDR3 size: 13 residues. CDR3 region: CASSLAGQDGYTF. In DNA, the CDR3 is TGTGCCAGCAGCTTAGCAGGCCAGGATGGCTACACCTTC.